The 3 T cell receptor beta chains listed next were all sequenced from one sample in a study of T-cell memory formation after mild COVID-19. A single record per CDR3 protein comes from TCRdb applying MiXCR to the 5' RACE reads. This table has under 550,000 distinct CDR3 sequences, over 15% appearing once. The sample comprised PBMCs or a T cell subset sorted from them (not recorded which). The receptors shown here come from a man between 18 and 35 years old who had mild COVID-19 (a few samples of this study predate the infection). Cell type and time point are not known.

This clonotype was picked up a small number of times. The V call is TRBV3-1, the J call TRBJ2-1; D gene unclear. V was shortened by 5 bases and J by 6 bases, with 17 bases between the two germline ends. Germline V gives CDR1 LGHDT, CDR2 YNNKEL (reference sequence). There are 15 residues in the CDR3. The CDR3 spells CASSSRFRSPNEQFF. The CDR3 DNA follows: TGTGCCAGCAGCTCCCGGTTCCGCAGCCCCAATGAGCAGTTCTTC.

This clonotype was counted only a few times. This sequence joins TRBV6-2 or TRBV6-3 and TRBJ2-5; 7 bases line up with TRBD2. The CDR3 is 12 amino acids. The V gene end was trimmed by 5 bases and the J gene end by 6 bases; junction bases not matched to a gene: 3. Per germline, CDR1 MNHEY and CDR2 SVGEGT. Here the CDR3 DNA reads TGTGCCAGCAGTGCGCGGGAGAAGACCCAGTACTTC. It specifies CASSAREKTQYF.

The chain recombines TRBV4-3 with TRBJ2-3; 11 bases agree with TRBD2. The ends lost 0 bases at V and 6 bases at J; junction bases unmatched: 11. CDR1 and CDR2 (germline): LGHNA, YSLEER. The CDR3 has 18 residues. CDR3 coding DNA: TGCGCCAGCAGCCAAGATCGCAATAGCGGGGGGGCCTGGGATACGCAGTATTTT. This encodes CASSQDRNSGGAWDTQYF.